This paragraph reports one T cell receptor (beta chain). What it recognizes is unknown. At one of its ends the junction is not consistent with the germline gene, which may arise from a read error. The data were taken from a study of tumor-infiltrating lymphocytes in primary liver carcinoma. Study observations and caveats: Pairs comparing tumor with adjacent tissue or blood overlapped less than pairs drawn from tumor regions.

The source of the blood RNA was unsorted whole blood, and germline DNA was extracted as well. Chronic HBV infection was present, with no prior treatment. Peripheral blood, about 4 milliliters, was collected prior to surgery. Making TCR beta cDNA involved approximately 520 ng total RNA and a constant-region primer. For TCR beta, libraries were produced by three nested multiplex PCR rounds using slightly modified ARM-PCR. TRBV1-TRBV30 forward primers paired with a C-beta reverse primer drove the first two PCR rounds, about 10 cycles each. Via MiXCR, TCRdb re-called the multiplex PCR reads, giving one row per CDR3 protein. The data hold 180,000 or so distinct CDR3 sequences, with 50% to 75% observed a single time. The CDR3 contains 14 residues. CDR1 SGHAT and CDR2 FQDESV come from the germline V gene (reference sequence).

This clonotype was obtained from a man aged 35-49 years with primary liver carcinoma and hepatitis B virus infection. This sequence joins TRBV11-1 and TRBJ2-7; the D call may be TRBD1 or TRBD2 (5 bases each). The sample taken for sequencing was peripheral blood. CDR3 region: CASGLGDGYYEQYF. CDR3 DNA: TGTGCCAGCGGCTTAGGGGACGGCTACTACGAGCAGTACTTC.